The source of this T cell receptor beta chain is a study of OX40 agonist ivuxolimab in advanced cancers. Trimming took 4 bases from V and 0 from J; bases not matched to a gene: 6. The CDR3 is 15 amino acids. Germline V gene lookup returns CDR1 KGHSH and CDR2 LQKENI. Sequenced by immunoSEQ multiplex PCR; TCRdb stores in-frame clones only, minus some. The table records 65,000 to 90,000 clones, 90% to 95% of them present only once. The chain links TRBV18 to TRBJ2-7; 7 bases align to TRBD1. This sequence was found in an adult with an advanced solid tumor such as melanoma, head and neck, liver or kidney cancer. Source: CD4+ or CD8+ T cells sorted from blood, taken in a trial of the OX40 agonist ivuxolimab. CDR3 DNA sequence: TGTGCCAGCTCACGCGGACAGGATAGCTCCTACGAGCAGTACTTC. It codes for CASSRGQDSSYEQYF.